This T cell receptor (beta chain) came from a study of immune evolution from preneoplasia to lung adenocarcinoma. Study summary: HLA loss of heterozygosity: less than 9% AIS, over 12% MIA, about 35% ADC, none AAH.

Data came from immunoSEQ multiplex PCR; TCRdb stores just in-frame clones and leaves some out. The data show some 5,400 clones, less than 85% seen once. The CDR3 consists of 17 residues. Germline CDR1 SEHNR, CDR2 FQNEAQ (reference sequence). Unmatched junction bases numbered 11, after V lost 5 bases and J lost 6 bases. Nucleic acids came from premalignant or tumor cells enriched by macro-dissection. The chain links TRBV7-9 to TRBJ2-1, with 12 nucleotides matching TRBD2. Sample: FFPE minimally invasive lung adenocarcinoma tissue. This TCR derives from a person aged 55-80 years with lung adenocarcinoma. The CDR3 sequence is CASSIPGTSGRFNEQFF. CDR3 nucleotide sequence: TGTGCCAGCAGCATTCCCGGGACTAGCGGGCGTTTCAATGAGCAGTTCTTC.